The 2 T cell receptor beta chains below come from one sample, sequenced in a study of patients and donors after allogeneic stem cell transplantation. TCRdb reprocessed the RT-PCR reads with MiXCR, giving one entry per CDR3 protein. Here the sample spans 800,000 to 1,000,000 distinct CDR3 sequences, more than 15% being singletons. Source material: blood, either unsorted or a sorted T cell fraction (not recorded which). The receptors were sampled from a human donor who was either an allogeneic HSCT recipient or a stem cell or donor lymphocyte infusion donor (not recorded which). It is not recorded whose cells these are; they may come from a transplant donor.

V is TRBV30 and J is TRBJ1-1, with D possibly TRBD1 on 6 matching bases. The CDR3 totals 12 residues. With 6 bases removed from V and 6 bases from J, the gap between germline ends came to 14 bases. Looked up from germline, CDR1 is GTSNPN and CDR2 is SVGIG (reference sequence). CDR3 coding DNA: TGTGCCTGCAGGGGCATCCTATCTGAAGCTTTCTTT. As protein: CACRGILSEAFF.

This clonotype came up a few times. CDR3 in amino acids: CASSQRVLRDTQYF. CDR3 in DNA: TGTGCCAGCAGTCAGAGGGTTCTGAGGGATACGCAGTATTTT. This sequence joins TRBV7-2 and TRBJ2-3; a possible D gene is TRBD2 (5 bases). V lost 6 bases to trimming and J lost 6 bases, with 16 bases between them. The CDR3 spans 14 residues. The germline V gene encodes CDR1 SGHTA and CDR2 FQGNSA.